Given below is one T cell receptor beta chain in context. What it recognizes is unknown. Data came from immunoSEQ multiplex PCR; TCRdb stores just in-frame clones and leaves some out. The sample yields approximately 140,000 clones, more than 90% seen once. Germline CDR1 is LGHNA and CDR2 is YSLEER. The junction had 8 bases not matched to a gene; V was cut back by 0 bases and J by 4 bases. The CDR3 extends over 17 amino acids. This sample stems from a study of T cell responses to AZD1222 COVID-19 vaccine. Study as a whole: Pooling of second doses given at about 4 or about 12 weeks was done.

Findings and caveats of the study: Spike-specific TCR breadth and depth grew following two AZD1222 doses. Baseline seropositives among AZD1222 recipients totaled only five to seven.

The clonotype was recovered from an adult in good health. The chain combines TRBV4-3 with TRBJ1-4, with TRBD1 matching over 7 bases. The material was peripheral blood, obtained on day 0 of AZD1222 vaccination. CDR3 protein: CASSQDPGQGVNEKLFF. The CDR3 DNA reads as TGCGCCAGCAGCCAAGATCCGGGGCAGGGGGTTAATGAAAAACTGTTTTTT.